The rows below give T cell receptor beta chains drawn from one sample of a study of shared clonotypes between healthy human individuals. The protocol was immunoSEQ multiplex PCR, while the TCRdb copy is restricted to in-frame clones and leaves out a portion. The table includes about 2.1 million clones, just under 95% detected once. Sequencing was performed on naive CD8+ T cells from PBMCs. These receptors originate from a man aged 18 to 29 in good health. Some clones in this sample may be carry-over from other donors' samples. Both conserved end residues are part of each CDR3. D genes are given only for firm matches. A row's size may be missing; if present it is once, few, many or a size class.

v_gene,d_gene,j_gene,abundance,CDR3nt,CDR3aa
TRBV7-9,TRBD1,TRBJ1-1,NA,TGTGCCAGCAGCTCCGGCGGGACAGCGAACACTGAAGCTTTCTTT,CASSSGGTANTEAFF
TRBV28,TRBD2,TRBJ2-1,NA,TGTGCCAGCAGTTGGGCGGGAGTAGACAATGAGCAGTTCTTC,CASSWAGVDNEQFF
TRBV13,TRBD2,TRBJ2-7,NA,TGTGCCAGCAGCCCCCGGGGTATAGCGGGACAAACCTACGAGCAGTACTTC,CASSPRGIAGQTYEQYF
TRBV9,NA,TRBJ1-1,few,TGTGCCAGCAGCGTAGAACGATCAACTGAAGCTTTCTTT,CASSVERSTEAFF
TRBV28,NA,TRBJ1-4,NA,TGTGCCAGCAGCCTGGTGGCCCCTGCAACTAATGAAAAACTGTTTTTT,CASSLVAPATNEKLFF
TRBV7-9,NA,TRBJ2-2,NA,TGTGCCAGCAGCTTAGTTGCCCCCGGGGAGCTGTTTTTT,CASSLVAPGELFF
TRBV28,NA,TRBJ2-3,NA,TGTGCCAGCAGAAACGAAGGGGCGGTCAGGACAGATACGCAGTATTTT,CASRNEGAVRTDTQYF
TRBV6-6,NA,TRBJ2-7,NA,TGTGCCAGCAGTTACTCGACTGGGATCTACGAGCAGTACTTC,CASSYSTGIYEQYF
TRBV5-6,TRBD1,TRBJ2-7,NA,TGTGCCAGCAGCTTGGGTCAGGGGGCTGTTCGGCAGTACTTC,CASSLGQGAVRQYF
TRBV5-4,NA,TRBJ1-1,NA,TGTGCCAGCAGGGACAGTAACACTGAAGCTTTCTTT,CASRDSNTEAFF
TRBV4-1,NA,TRBJ2-1,NA,TGCGCCAGCAGCCAAGATAGGACGGGCCCCGCAGGAGGTAATGAGCAGTTCTTC,CASSQDRTGPAGGNEQFF
TRBV14,NA,TRBJ1-1,NA,TGTGCCAGCAGCCAAGGTAGTCGTTCTGAAGCTTTCTTT,CASSQGSRSEAFF
TRBV7-6,TRBD2,TRBJ2-5,NA,TGTGCCAGCAGCTTTACTAGCGGGAGTTTGAGAGAGACCCAGTACTTC,CASSFTSGSLRETQYF
TRBV7-9,NA,TRBJ1-1,NA,TGTGCCAGCAGCTTTCCCCCGGACACTGAAGCTTTCTTT,CASSFPPDTEAFF
TRBV10-3,NA,TRBJ2-5,NA,TGTGCCATCAGTGAGCCCCAGGAACAAGAGACCCAGTACTTC,CAISEPQEQETQYF
TRBV11-2,NA,TRBJ2-7,NA,TGTGCCAGCAGCACGGGCCAGGGCGGCGAGCAGTACTTC,CASSTGQGGEQYF
TRBV5-5,TRBD2,TRBJ2-1,NA,TGTGCCAGCAGCCCCGGACTAGCGGGACTACGGAATGAGCAGTTCTTC,CASSPGLAGLRNEQFF
TRBV29-1,NA,TRBJ1-2,NA,TGCAGCGTCCCGGGGGGGGGCCCTGGCTACACCTTC,CSVPGGGPGYTF
TRBV28,NA,TRBJ1-4,NA,TGTGCCAGCAGCCCCAGTGCAACTAATGAAAAACTGTTTTTT,CASSPSATNEKLFF
TRBV7-8,TRBD1,TRBJ2-7,NA,TGTGCCAGCAGCTTAAAGGACAGGGTCCACGAGCAGTACTTC,CASSLKDRVHEQYF
TRBV10-3,NA,TRBJ1-1,few,TGTGCCATCAAAATTGACAGGACCTACTCCGAAGCTTTCTTT,CAIKIDRTYSEAFF
TRBV5-1,NA,TRBJ2-7,NA,TGCGCCAGCAGCTTGGAGGCGGTAAAGGTCTCCTACGAGCAGTACTTC,CASSLEAVKVSYEQYF
TRBV4-3,TRBD1,TRBJ1-2,NA,TGCGCCAGCAGCCAGACACTGACGCGGACAGGGAGGGGCTATGGCTACACCTTC,CASSQTLTRTGRGYGYTF
TRBV5-6,NA,TRBJ1-2,NA,TGTGCCAGCAGCTTGGGTAAAGTTTTCTATGGCTACACCTTC,CASSLGKVFYGYTF
TRBV7-9,NA,TRBJ2-2,NA,TGTGCCAGCAGCTTCCCCACCGGGGAGCTGTTTTTT,CASSFPTGELFF
TRBV7-9,NA,TRBJ2-7,NA,TGTGCCAGCAGCTTAGCCCCGGCGGGAAGCTCCTACGAGCAGTACTTC,CASSLAPAGSSYEQYF
TRBV19,TRBD1,TRBJ1-5,NA,TGTGCCAGTAGTCACACTCGGGACAGACTCAATCAGCCCCAGCATTTT,CASSHTRDRLNQPQHF
TRBV5-6,TRBD1,TRBJ2-7,NA,TGTGCCAGCAGCTTGGGGACAGGGTCTTTACGCGAGCAGTACTTC,CASSLGTGSLREQYF
TRBV6-1,NA,TRBJ1-4,NA,TGTGCCAGCAGTGAAGTAGAGGCAGGGGAGGATGAAAAACTGTTTTTT,CASSEVEAGEDEKLFF
TRBV15,NA,TRBJ2-5,NA,TGTGCCACCAGTGCCCCGGGCGGGATCGGGACCCAGTACTTC,CATSAPGGIGTQYF
TRBV15,NA,TRBJ2-1,NA,TGTGCCACCAGCACAGGGTTCAATGAGCAGTTCTTC,CATSTGFNEQFF
TRBV19,TRBD2,TRBJ2-1,few,TGTGCCAGTAGTATAGCGGGAGGGCCGGGTGAGCAGTTCTTC,CASSIAGGPGEQFF
TRBV7-9,TRBD2,TRBJ2-7,once,TGTGCCAGCAGCTTAGGCTGGGGACTAGCGGGATACGAGCAGTACTTC,CASSLGWGLAGYEQYF
TRBV19,TRBD1,TRBJ2-7,NA,TGTGCCAGTAGTGATGGGACAGGGGACCTTAACTACGAGCAGTACTTC,CASSDGTGDLNYEQYF
TRBV7-3,TRBD2,TRBJ2-1,NA,TGTGCCAGCAGCTCCGGGACTAGCGTATACAATGAGCAGTTCTTC,CASSSGTSVYNEQFF
TRBV11-1,NA,TRBJ1-1,NA,TGTGCCAGCAGCTTAGAAGACCGAGGGGTCACTGAAGCTTTCTTT,CASSLEDRGVTEAFF
TRBV28,NA,TRBJ1-5,NA,TGTGCCAGCAGTTTTTATAAGGGGGTTGATCAGCCCCAGCATTTT,CASSFYKGVDQPQHF
TRBV19,NA,TRBJ2-1,NA,TGTGCCAGTACCTCGGGCAATGAGCAGTTCTTC,CASTSGNEQFF
TRBV29-1,TRBD2,TRBJ2-1,NA,TGCAGCGTCTACGGGACTAGCGGGAGGGCCGGGTATGAGCAGTTCTTC,CSVYGTSGRAGYEQFF
TRBV27,NA,TRBJ2-7,NA,TGTGCCAGCAGTTTAAGTCCGGGGACACCCTCCCACGAGCAGTACTTC,CASSLSPGTPSHEQYF
TRBV7-9,TRBD1,TRBJ2-7,NA,TGTGCCAGCACAGATAGGGGACAGGGGTCCTACGAGCAGTACTTC,CASTDRGQGSYEQYF
TRBV29-1,NA,TRBJ2-5,NA,TGCAGCACTCTCGCCTGGGGGCCAGAGACCCAGTACTTC,CSTLAWGPETQYF
TRBV5-6,TRBD2,TRBJ2-7,NA,TGTGCCAGCAGCCCTAGAGGGAGGGCCGAGCAGTACTTC,CASSPRGRAEQYF
TRBV9,NA,TRBJ2-2,NA,TGTGCCAGCAGCGTCCCGCGGAGCACCGGGGAGCTGTTTTTT,CASSVPRSTGELFF
TRBV7-9,TRBD1,TRBJ1-2,NA,TGTGCCAGCAGCTTGTCGGGACAGGGAGATGGCTACACCTTC,CASSLSGQGDGYTF
TRBV14,NA,TRBJ2-5,NA,TGTGCCAGCAGCCAAGTTGGGCACTACCAAGAGACCCAGTACTTC,CASSQVGHYQETQYF
TRBV27,TRBD2,TRBJ2-7,NA,TGTGCCAGCAGCCGGGTACTGCGGGGGAACTACGAGCAGTACTTC,CASSRVLRGNYEQYF
TRBV27,TRBD1,TRBJ1-1,NA,TGTGCCAGCAGTTTATGGGGGACAGGAGGGACTGAAGCTTTCTTT,CASSLWGTGGTEAFF
TRBV9,NA,TRBJ2-7,NA,TGTGCCAGCAGCCCATCAAGACAGATTTACGAGCAGTACTTC,CASSPSRQIYEQYF
TRBV27,NA,TRBJ2-1,NA,TGTGCCAGCAGTTTTCTTGGGACCTCTGAGCAGTTCTTC,CASSFLGTSEQFF
TRBV5-4,NA,TRBJ2-3,NA,TGTGCCCTGGGCGGTTCTACAGATACGCAGTATTTT,CALGGSTDTQYF
TRBV15,TRBD2,TRBJ2-7,NA,TGTGCCACCAGCCCTACTGGGGGACTAGCGGGTGAGCAGTACTTC,CATSPTGGLAGEQYF
TRBV27,NA,TRBJ2-3,NA,TGTGCCAGCAGTTTATCACTGGGGGGATTAGGGGATACGCAGTATTTT,CASSLSLGGLGDTQYF
TRBV5-4,NA,TRBJ1-2,NA,TGTGCCAGCAACAATCGAGGGCAGCACTATGGCTACACCTTC,CASNNRGQHYGYTF
TRBV7-7,TRBD2,TRBJ2-1,once,TGTGCCAGCAGCCGAGGGACTAGCGGGAGCCATGAGCAGTTCTTC,CASSRGTSGSHEQFF
TRBV18,TRBD2,TRBJ2-7,NA,TGTGCCAGCTCCCCAGGGACTAGCGGGAGGTACGAGCAGTACTTC,CASSPGTSGRYEQYF
TRBV7-9,NA,TRBJ2-3,once,TGTGCCAGCAGCCCCCGGGGAGTCGATACAGATACGCAGTATTTT,CASSPRGVDTDTQYF
TRBV6-5,TRBD1,TRBJ1-2,NA,TGTGCCAGCAGTTACGGAGAGGGGGCGCTTGGCTACACCTTC,CASSYGEGALGYTF
TRBV9,TRBD2,TRBJ2-2,NA,TGTGCCAGCAGCGTTAACCTAGCGGGATCCGGGGAGCTGTTTTTT,CASSVNLAGSGELFF